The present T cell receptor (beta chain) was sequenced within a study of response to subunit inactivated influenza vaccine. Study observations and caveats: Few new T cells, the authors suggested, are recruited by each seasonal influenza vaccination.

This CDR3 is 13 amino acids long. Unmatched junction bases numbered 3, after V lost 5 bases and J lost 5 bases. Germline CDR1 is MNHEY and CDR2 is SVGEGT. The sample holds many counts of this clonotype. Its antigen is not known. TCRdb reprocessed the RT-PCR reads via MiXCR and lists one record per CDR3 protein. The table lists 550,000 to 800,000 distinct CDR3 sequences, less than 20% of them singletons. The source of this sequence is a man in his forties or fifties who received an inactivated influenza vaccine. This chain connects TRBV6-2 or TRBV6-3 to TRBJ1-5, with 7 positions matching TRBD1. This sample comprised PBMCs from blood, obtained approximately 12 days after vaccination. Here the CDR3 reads CASSDRADQPQHF. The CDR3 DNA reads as TGTGCCAGCAGTGACAGGGCCGATCAGCCCCAGCATTTT.